This TCR beta chain comes out of a study of graft-versus-host responses after intestinal transplantation. The J segment lost 2 bases and the V segment lost 7 bases, leaving 10 bases of the junction unmatched. Germline V lookup: CDR1 SQVTM, CDR2 ANQGSEA. CDR3 length equals 14 residues. About this clone: Its specificity is unknown.

TCRdb's table, derived via immunoSEQ multiplex PCR, lists solely in-frame clones and lacks some. The sample lists tens of thousands of clones, about 95% occurring once. The rearrangement uses TRBV29-1 and TRBJ2-7; 8 nucleotides align to TRBD1. The source was unstimulated CD8+ T cells sorted from spleen or lymph node cells, collected before transplant. The sequence derives from a human donor who was the organ donor for an intestinal transplant. The chain's CDR3 is CSADTGTGAYEQYF. DNA for the CDR3: TGCAGCGCGGACACCGGGACAGGAGCCTACGAGCAGTACTTC.